This is a list of T cell receptor beta chains from one sample in a study of T cell repertoires in cytomegalovirus infection. TCRdb re-derived calls from the reads in MiXCR, one entry per CDR3 protein. The sample includes around 770,000 distinct CDR3 sequences, 25% to 30% of them seen just once. Their specific antigens are unknown. This specimen consisted of cultured CD8+ T cells from PBMCs, obtained from culture after CMV antigen stimulation. All receptors derive from a human donor in good health (CMV status not recorded). Some clones in this sample may be carry-over from other donors' samples. Both conserved end residues are part of each CDR3. The D gene is left open where the match is weak. Rows may omit the clone size; those that give it use once, few, many or a size class.

>TRBJ2-1|TRBD2|TRBV4-2|once
TGTGCCAGCAGCCAAGGAAGCGGGGAGTACAATGAGCAGTTCTTC
CASSQGSGEYNEQFF
>TRBJ2-2|NA|TRBV24-1|NA
TGTGCCACCAGTGACCGCCCAGGGGGGCGGGGGGCTTACACCGGGGAGCTGTTTTTT
CATSDRPGGRGAYTGELFF
>TRBJ1-1|NA|TRBV6-1|NA
TGTGCCAGCAGTGAGACACTTCTGTATGAAGCTTTCTTT
CASSETLLYEAFF
>TRBJ2-1|TRBD2|TRBV4-1|few
TGCGCCAGCAGCCAAGATCACCTAGCGGGCGATGAGCAGTTCTTC
CASSQDHLAGDEQFF
>TRBJ2-5|NA|TRBV28|few
TGTGCCAGCAGTTTAGGGGTCAGCCAAGAGACCCAGTACTTC
CASSLGVSQETQYF
>TRBJ1-5|NA|TRBV27|NA
TGTGCCAGCAGTGCCCACCTGGGGGAGCACAATCAGCCCCAGCATTTT
CASSAHLGEHNQPQHF
>TRBJ1-6|TRBD1|TRBV15|once
TGTGCCACCAGCACCGGGACAGGGCGTTCCTATAATTCACCCCTCCACTTT
CATSTGTGRSYNSPLHF
>TRBJ1-1|TRBD1|TRBV6-2/TRBV6-3|few
TGTGCCAGCAGTTACCTCAGGGGGACAATTGAAGCTTTCTTT
CASSYLRGTIEAFF
>TRBJ2-1|NA|TRBV5-4|NA
TGTGCCAGCAGCCCGAAGGCGAGCTCCTACAATGAGCAGTTCTTC
CASSPKASSYNEQFF
>TRBJ1-6|NA|TRBV7-6|few
TGTGCCAGCAGCTCCCCGCAGGGAACCCATAATTCACCCCTCCACTTT
CASSSPQGTHNSPLHF
>TRBJ1-2|NA|TRBV4-1|few
TGCGCCAGCAGCCAAGATGGAGGGGGATGGTATGGCTACACCTTC
CASSQDGGGWYGYTF
>TRBJ2-4|NA|TRBV6-1|few
TGTGCCAGCAGCCAGACGCTAGCCAAAAACATTCAGTACTTC
CASSQTLAKNIQYF
>TRBJ1-1|NA|TRBV4-3|NA
TGCGCCAGCAGCCAACTACCTTCAGGGCCTGAAGCTTTCTTT
CASSQLPSGPEAFF
>TRBJ2-3|NA|TRBV29-1|NA
TGCAGCGTTGATTCCGGGGGAATAGATACGCAGTATTTT
CSVDSGGIDTQYF
>TRBJ1-2|NA|TRBV7-6|few
TGTGCCAGCAGCATCGGGCCTGGGGGTTCAGGTGGCTACACCTTC
CASSIGPGGSGGYTF
>TRBJ1-3|NA|TRBV7-8|few
TGTGCCAGCAGCACACGGACAGCCGGGGGGGGAAACACCATATATTTT
CASSTRTAGGGNTIYF